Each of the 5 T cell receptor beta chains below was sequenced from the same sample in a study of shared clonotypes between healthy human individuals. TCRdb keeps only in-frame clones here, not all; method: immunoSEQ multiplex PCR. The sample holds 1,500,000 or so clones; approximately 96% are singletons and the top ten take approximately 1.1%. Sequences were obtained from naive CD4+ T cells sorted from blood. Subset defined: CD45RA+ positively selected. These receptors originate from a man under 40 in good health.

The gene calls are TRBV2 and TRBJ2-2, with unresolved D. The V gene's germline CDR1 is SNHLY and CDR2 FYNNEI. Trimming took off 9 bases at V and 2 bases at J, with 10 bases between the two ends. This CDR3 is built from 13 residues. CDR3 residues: CARGLENTGELFF. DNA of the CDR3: TGTGCCAGGGGGTTGGAAAACACCGGGGAGCTGTTTTTT.

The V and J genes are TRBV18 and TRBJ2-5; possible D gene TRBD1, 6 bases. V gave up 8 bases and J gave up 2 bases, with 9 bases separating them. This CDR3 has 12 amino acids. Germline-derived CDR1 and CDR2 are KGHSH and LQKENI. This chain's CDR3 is CASQQGQETQYF. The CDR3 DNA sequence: TGTGCCAGCCAACAGGGTCAAGAGACCCAGTACTTC.

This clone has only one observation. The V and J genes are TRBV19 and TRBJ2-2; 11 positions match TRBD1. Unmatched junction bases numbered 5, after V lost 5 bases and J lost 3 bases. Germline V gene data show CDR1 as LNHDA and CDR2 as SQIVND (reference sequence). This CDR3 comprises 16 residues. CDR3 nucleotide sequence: TGTGCCAGTAGTGCGGACAGGGGGCTTGACACCGGGGAGCTGTTTTTT. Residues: CASSADRGLDTGELFF.

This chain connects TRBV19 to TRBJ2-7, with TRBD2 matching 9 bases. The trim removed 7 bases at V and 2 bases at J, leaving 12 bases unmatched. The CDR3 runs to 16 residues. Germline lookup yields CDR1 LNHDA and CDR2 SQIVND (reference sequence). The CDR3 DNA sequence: TGTGCCAGTACCCGTGATAGCGGGAGCTCAACCTACGAGCAGTACTTC. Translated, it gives CASTRDSGSSTYEQYF.

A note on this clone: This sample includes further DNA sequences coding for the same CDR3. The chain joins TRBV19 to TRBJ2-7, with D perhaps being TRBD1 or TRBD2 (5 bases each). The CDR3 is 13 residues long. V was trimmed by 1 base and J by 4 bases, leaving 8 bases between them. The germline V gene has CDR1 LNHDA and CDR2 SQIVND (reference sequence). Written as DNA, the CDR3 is TGTGCCAGTAGTATAGCGAGGGGTTACGAGCAGTACTTC. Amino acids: CASSIARGYEQYF.